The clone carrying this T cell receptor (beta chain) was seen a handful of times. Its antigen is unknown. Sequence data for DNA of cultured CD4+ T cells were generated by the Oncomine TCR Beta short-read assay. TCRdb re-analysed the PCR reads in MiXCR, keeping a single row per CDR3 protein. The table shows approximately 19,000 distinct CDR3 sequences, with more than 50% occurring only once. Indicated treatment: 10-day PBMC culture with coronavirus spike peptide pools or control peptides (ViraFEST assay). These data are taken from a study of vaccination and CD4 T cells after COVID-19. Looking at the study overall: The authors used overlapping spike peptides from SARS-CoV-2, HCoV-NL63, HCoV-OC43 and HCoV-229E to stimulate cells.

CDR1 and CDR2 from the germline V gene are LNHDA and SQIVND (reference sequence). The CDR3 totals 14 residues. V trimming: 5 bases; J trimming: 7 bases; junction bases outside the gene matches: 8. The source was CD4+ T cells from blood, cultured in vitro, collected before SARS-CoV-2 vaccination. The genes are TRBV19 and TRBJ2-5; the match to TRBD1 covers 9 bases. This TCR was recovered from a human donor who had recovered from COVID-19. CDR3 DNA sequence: TGTGCCAGTAGTCCTGGGACAGGGACCGGGACCCAGTACTTC. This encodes CASSPGTGTGTQYF.